A selection of T cell receptor beta chains follows, all from one sample in a study of Graves' ophthalmopathy and Graves' hyperthyroidism. MiXCR, run by TCRdb on the multiplex PCR reads, gives a single entry per CDR3 protein. Of hundreds of thousands of distinct CDR3 sequences in the sample, roughly 21% were seen once. The sample taken for sequencing was peripheral blood. These receptors all stem from a woman aged 18 to 35 with stable Graves' hyperthyroidism. Each CDR3 is given with its conserved first and last residue.

length: 16; J: TRBJ2-7; V: TRBV11-2; CDR3: CASSFSGTASLGEQYF
length: 16; J: TRBJ1-1; V: TRBV27; CDR3: CASSLYVGGSNTEAFF
length: 15; J: TRBJ1-6; V: TRBV5-1; CDR3: CASSFEDSEGSPLHF
length: 12; J: TRBJ1-6; V: TRBV12-3/TRBV12-4; CDR3: CASSFHNSPLHF
length: 20; J: TRBJ2-7; V: TRBV5-1; CDR3: CASSLGFPSGTSGISYEQYF
length: 12; J: TRBJ1-5; V: TRBV12-3/TRBV12-4; CDR3: CASSFSFQPQHF
length: 11; J: TRBJ1-1; V: TRBV7-8; CDR3: CASSLRTEAFF
length: 14; J: TRBJ2-1; V: TRBV2; CDR3: CASRGGQGLWEQFF
length: 14; J: TRBJ2-2; V: TRBV6-1; CDR3: CASRRESHTGELFF
length: 13; J: TRBJ1-5; V: TRBV19; CDR3: CATSRGSDQPQHF
length: 13; J: TRBJ1-1; V: TRBV19; CDR3: CASLGEGRTEAFF
length: 15; J: TRBJ2-7; V: TRBV12-3/TRBV12-4; CDR3: CASSLRSGVPYEQYF
length: 16; J: TRBJ1-5; V: TRBV30; CDR3: CAWSVFGWGEDQPQHF
length: 15; J: TRBJ2-2; V: TRBV15; CDR3: CATSRERFGPGELFF
length: 18; J: TRBJ2-5; V: TRBV6-5; CDR3: CASSYAGLAGTRKETQYF
length: 20; J: TRBJ2-5; V: TRBV28; CDR3: CASSPPSGLAGDLPQETQYF
length: 14; J: TRBJ1-1; V: TRBV28; CDR3: CASSFPIHYTEAFF
length: 15; J: TRBJ2-4; V: TRBV6-1; CDR3: CASSEVRSSKNIQYF
length: 15; J: TRBJ2-7; V: TRBV10-3; CDR3: CAISESGGGAYEQYF
length: 15; J: TRBJ2-7; V: TRBV28; CDR3: CASSPRQPYWDEQYF
length: 12; J: TRBJ2-7; V: TRBV28; CDR3: CASSPGLHEQYF
length: 17; J: TRBJ1-3; V: TRBV30; CDR3: CAWGPGDSPHSGNTIYF
length: 14; J: TRBJ2-7; V: TRBV6-1; CDR3: CATHRGQGAYEQYF
length: 17; J: TRBJ2-6; V: TRBV6-5; CDR3: CASSYTTVYAGANVLTF
length: 15; J: TRBJ2-7; V: TRBV20-1; CDR3: CSATLVGQGAYEQYF
length: 11; J: TRBJ2-5; V: TRBV20-1; CDR3: CSARDRAAQYF
length: 15; J: TRBJ2-5; V: TRBV7-9; CDR3: CASSLGGPPVETQYF
length: 14; J: TRBJ2-7; V: TRBV7-2; CDR3: CASSTGTGWNEQYF
length: 11; J: TRBJ1-1; V: TRBV6-1; CDR3: CASLSRREAFF
length: 12; J: TRBJ2-7; V: TRBV20-1; CDR3: CSARVPGTHIYF
length: 11; J: TRBJ2-7; V: TRBV2; CDR3: CAGGTGYEQYF
length: 14; J: TRBJ2-7; V: TRBV9; CDR3: CASSAGQWVQEQYF
length: 14; J: TRBJ2-5; V: TRBV5-1; CDR3: CASRRRANEETQYF
length: 14; J: TRBJ1-1; V: TRBV12-3/TRBV12-4; CDR3: CASSLTAWNTEAFF
length: 12; J: TRBJ2-5; V: TRBV25-1; CDR3: CASSGGYETQYF
length: 14; J: TRBJ1-3; V: TRBV20-1; CDR3: CSARDRISGNTIYF
length: 17; J: TRBJ1-2; V: TRBV11-1; CDR3: CASRIWTGLMNPVGYTF